This T cell receptor (beta chain) was found in a study of T cells in Graves' hyperthyroidism and ophthalmopathy. Study-wide results and limits: Most thyroid clonotypes expanded above 0.001 were also detected in blood. With a median lead of approximately 6 months before onset, the model predicted ophthalmopathy.

Germline V CDR1 and CDR2: LGHDT, YNNKEL (reference sequence). V was cut by 2 bases and J by 3 bases, with 11 bases left in between. CDR3 size: 14 residues. From RNA transcripts, TCR beta CDR3 regions were amplified. The TCR CDR3 was amplified in a first-round RT-PCR using the HTBI primer set. A single record per CDR3 protein comes from TCRdb applying MiXCR to the multiplex PCR reads. The data hold hundreds of thousands of distinct CDR3 sequences, with more than 15% observed a single time. Over 18 months, lack of ophthalmopathy progression marked Graves' hyperthyroidism as stable. Diagnoses used clinical symptoms, serum thyroxine and TRAb, thyroid ultrasound and orbital computed tomography. A remark on this clonotype: No antigen is known for it. Since a much larger clone is just one base distant, this may be a read error.

The rearrangement uses TRBV3-1 and TRBJ2-7; D gene uncertain. The sequencing sample was made of blood. This receptor was obtained from a woman in her late teens or twenties with Graves' hyperthyroidism. CDR3 region: CASSQHWSNYEQYF. As DNA, the CDR3 is TGTGCCAGCAGCCAACACTGGTCGAACTACGAGCAGTACTTC.